Below are 4 T cell receptor beta chains sequenced from a single sample in a study of T cell changes during pregnancy in multiple sclerosis. Only in-frame clones appear in the TCRdb table, and some are missing; sequencing was by immunoSEQ multiplex PCR. Among 15,000 to 20,000 clones, around 85% were seen once, and the ten largest hold 9% to 10%. Source: CD8+ T cells from peripheral blood mononuclear cells, taken after pregnancy. These receptors were collected from a female donor with multiple sclerosis, enrolled in a pregnancy study.

The chain carries TRBV5-8 and TRBJ2-6; maybe TRBD1 (5 bases). Germline lookup yields CDR1 SGHTS and CDR2 YDEGEE. Trimming stripped 2 bases from V and 3 bases from J, with 9 bases between. This CDR3 comprises 15 residues. In nucleotides, the CDR3 is TGTGCCAGCAGCTTCCAGGGTCATGGGGCCAACGTCCTGACTTTC. Protein sequence: CASSFQGHGANVLTF.

The chain is built from TRBV25-1 and TRBJ2-7, with 8 bases matching TRBD1. This CDR3 is built from 13 residues. Losses at the gene ends were 6 bases for V and 6 bases for J; bases not matched to a gene: 7. Germline CDR1 is MGHDK and CDR2 is SYGVNS. The CDR3 nucleotides are TGTGCCAGCAGACTGGGGGACAGGACCGAGCAGTACTTC. Its protein is CASRLGDRTEQYF.

This clone was seen once. The rearrangement links TRBV30 to TRBJ1-1; no firm D call. The germline CDR1 and CDR2 sequences are GTSNPN and SVGIG (reference sequence). The V end was cut by 2 bases, the J end by 3 bases, with 7 bases between. The CDR3 runs 12 residues. The CDR3 DNA reads TGTGCCTGGAGTCCGACTTACACTGAAGCTTTCTTT. Amino acid sequence: CAWSPTYTEAFF.

V gene TRBV9 combines with J gene TRBJ1-1; D may be TRBD1 (5 bases). The CDR3 is 14 amino acids. Per germline, CDR1 SGDLS and CDR2 YYNGEE. The ends were cut back, 1 base at V and 1 base at J, with 8 bases in the middle. Written as DNA, the CDR3 is TGTGCCAGCAGCGTACTGGGGGGGAACACTGAAGCTTTCTTT. Translated, it gives CASSVLGGNTEAFF.